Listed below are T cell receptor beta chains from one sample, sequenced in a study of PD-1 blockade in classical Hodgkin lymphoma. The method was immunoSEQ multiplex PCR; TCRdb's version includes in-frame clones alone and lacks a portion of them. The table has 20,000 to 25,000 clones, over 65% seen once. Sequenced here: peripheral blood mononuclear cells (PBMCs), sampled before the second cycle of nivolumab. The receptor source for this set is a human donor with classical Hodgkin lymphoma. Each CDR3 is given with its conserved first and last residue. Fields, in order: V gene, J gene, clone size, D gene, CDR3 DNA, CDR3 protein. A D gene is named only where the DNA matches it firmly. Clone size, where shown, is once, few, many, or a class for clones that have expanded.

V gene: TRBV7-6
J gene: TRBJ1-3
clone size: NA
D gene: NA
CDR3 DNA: TGTGCCAGCAGTGCGACCGGGAGCGGCTCTGGAAACACCATATATTTT
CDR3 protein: CASSATGSGSGNTIYF

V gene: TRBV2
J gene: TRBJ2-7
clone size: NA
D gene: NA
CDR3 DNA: TGTGCCAGCAGTGTTGGCAGCCTCGCAGCAGGCTACGAGCAGTACTTC
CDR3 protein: CASSVGSLAAGYEQYF

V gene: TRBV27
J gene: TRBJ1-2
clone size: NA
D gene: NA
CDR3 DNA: TGTGCCAGCAGTTTAGACGGACACTATGGCTACACCTTC
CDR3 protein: CASSLDGHYGYTF

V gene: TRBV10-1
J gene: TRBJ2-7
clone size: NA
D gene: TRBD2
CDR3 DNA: TGCGCCAGCAGCCGGTTCGGGGGGGAGGCCCTCTTTAGGAGCTACGAGCAGTACTTC
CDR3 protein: CASSRFGGEALFRSYEQYF

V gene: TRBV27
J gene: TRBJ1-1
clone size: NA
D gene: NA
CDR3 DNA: TGTGCCAGCAGTAGGACCGTCAGGGGAGGCACTGAAGCTTTCTTT
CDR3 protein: CASSRTVRGGTEAFF

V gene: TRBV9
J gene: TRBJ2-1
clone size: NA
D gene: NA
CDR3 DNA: TGTGCCAGCAGCGGTGGGCTGGGCGGACCAGACAATGAGCAGTTCTTC
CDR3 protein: CASSGGLGGPDNEQFF

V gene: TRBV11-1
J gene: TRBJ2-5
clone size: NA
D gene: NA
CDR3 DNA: TGTGCCAGCAGCTTTGGGGTCCTCGAGACCCAGTACTTC
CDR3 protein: CASSFGVLETQYF

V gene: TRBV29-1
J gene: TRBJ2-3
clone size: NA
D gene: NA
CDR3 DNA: TGCAGCGCGGTGGGGGGAGTAGCAGATACGCAGTATTTT
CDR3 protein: CSAVGGVADTQYF

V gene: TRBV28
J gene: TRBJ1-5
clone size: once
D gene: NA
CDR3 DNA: TGTGCCAGCAGTTTAGTAGGGTTAAGCAATCAGCCCCAGCATTTT
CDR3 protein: CASSLVGLSNQPQHF

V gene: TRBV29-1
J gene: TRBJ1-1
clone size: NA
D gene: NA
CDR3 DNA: TGCAGCGTTTGGCTCGGGACGGCCCTTGACCTCATGAACACTGAAGCTTTCTTT
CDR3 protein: CSVWLGTALDLMNTEAFF

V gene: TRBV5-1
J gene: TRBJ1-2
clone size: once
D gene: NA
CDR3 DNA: TGCGCCAGCAGCCCCCAGGGGTCTAACTATGGCTACACCTTC
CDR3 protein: CASSPQGSNYGYTF

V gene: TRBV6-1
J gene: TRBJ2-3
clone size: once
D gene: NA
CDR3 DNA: TGTGCCAGTACCGGGACCCCAGATACGCAGTATTTT
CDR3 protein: CASTGTPDTQYF

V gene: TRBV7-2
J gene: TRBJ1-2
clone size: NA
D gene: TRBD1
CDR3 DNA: TGTGCCAGCAGCCCACAGGGGGGCTATGGCTACACCTTC
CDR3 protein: CASSPQGGYGYTF

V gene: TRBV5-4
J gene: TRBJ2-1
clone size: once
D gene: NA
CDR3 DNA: TGTGCCAGCAGCTTGGATGTCGGGTCCTACAATGAGCAGTTCTTC
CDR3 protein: CASSLDVGSYNEQFF

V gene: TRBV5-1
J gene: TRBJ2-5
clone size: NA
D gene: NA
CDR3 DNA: TGCGCCAGCAGCCGCCGGGACCGAACGGAGGAGACCCAGTACTTC
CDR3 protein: CASSRRDRTEETQYF

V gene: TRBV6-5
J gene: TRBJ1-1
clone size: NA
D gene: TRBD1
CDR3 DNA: TGTGCCAGCAGTTCCGCCCCGACAGGGGGGGGAACTGAAGCTTTCTTT
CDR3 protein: CASSSAPTGGGTEAFF

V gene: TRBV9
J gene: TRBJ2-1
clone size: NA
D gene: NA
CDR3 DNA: TGTGCCAGCAGCCCCACTGGGGGGCTAGCGGTAAACAATGAGCAGTTCTTC
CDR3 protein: CASSPTGGLAVNNEQFF

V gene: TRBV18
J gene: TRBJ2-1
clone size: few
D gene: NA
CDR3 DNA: TGTGCCAGCTCACCGGACAGTAGTGAGCAGTTCTTC
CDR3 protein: CASSPDSSEQFF

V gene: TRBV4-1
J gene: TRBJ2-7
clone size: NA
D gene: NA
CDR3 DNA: TGCGCCAGCAGCCAAGATCCACTTTTCCTACGAGAGCAGTACTTC
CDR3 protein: CASSQDPLFLREQYF

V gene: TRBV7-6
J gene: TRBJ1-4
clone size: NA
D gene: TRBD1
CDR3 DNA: TGTGCCAGCAGCGTCGGACAGGGTGCTGAAAAACTGTTTTTT
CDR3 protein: CASSVGQGAEKLFF

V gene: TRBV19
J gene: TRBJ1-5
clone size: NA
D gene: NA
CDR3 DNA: TGTGCCAGTAGTATAGTTGGGGGCCCCGTGGATCAGCCCCAGCATTTT
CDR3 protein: CASSIVGGPVDQPQHF

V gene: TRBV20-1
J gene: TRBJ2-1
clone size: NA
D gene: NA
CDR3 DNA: TGCAGTGCAAAGAGGGCCGATGAGCAGTTCTTC
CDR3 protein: CSAKRADEQFF

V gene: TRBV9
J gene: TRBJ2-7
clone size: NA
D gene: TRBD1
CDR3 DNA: TGTGCCAGCAGCGTAGGACAGGGCTTCTCCTACGAGCAGTACTTC
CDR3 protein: CASSVGQGFSYEQYF

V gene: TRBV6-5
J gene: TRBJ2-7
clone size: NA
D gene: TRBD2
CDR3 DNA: TGTGCCAGCAGTTACTCACTAGCGGGAGGTTACGAGCAGTACTTC
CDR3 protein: CASSYSLAGGYEQYF

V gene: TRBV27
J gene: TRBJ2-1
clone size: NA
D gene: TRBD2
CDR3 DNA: TGTGCCAGCAGTTTTGCCCTGACGGGAGGGTACAATGAGCAGTTCTTC
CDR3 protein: CASSFALTGGYNEQFF

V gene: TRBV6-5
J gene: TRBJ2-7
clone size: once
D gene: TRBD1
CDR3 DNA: TGTGCCAGCAGTTTAAGGACAGGGACCTCCTACGAGCAGTACTTC
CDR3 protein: CASSLRTGTSYEQYF

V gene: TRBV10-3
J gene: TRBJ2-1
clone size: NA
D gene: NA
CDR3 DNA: TGTGCCACCGCTACCGGGACGGGTGCCAATGAGCAGTTCTTC
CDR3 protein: CATATGTGANEQFF